A single sample gave rise to the 4 T cell receptor beta chains below, sequenced in a study of T-cell memory formation after mild COVID-19. A single record per CDR3 protein comes from TCRdb applying MiXCR to the 5' RACE reads. Among about 110,000 distinct CDR3 sequences listed, roughly a sixth were seen once. Sample: PBMCs or a T cell subset sorted from them (not recorded which). These receptors all stem from a man aged 18 to 29 who had mild COVID-19 (a few samples of this study predate the infection). Cell type and time point are not known.

The chain joins TRBV5-6 to TRBJ1-1, with D maybe TRBD1 (6 bases). The CDR3 has 14 amino acids. Germline V gene data show CDR1 as SGHDT and CDR2 as YYEEEE. V was cut by 3 bases and J by 0 bases, with 9 bases left in between. This CDR3 is CASSSGGMNTEAFF. CDR3 nucleotide sequence: TGTGCCAGCAGCTCTGGGGGCATGAACACTGAAGCTTTCTTT.

This clonotype showed up just a few times. The rearrangement links TRBV30 to TRBJ1-1; D unclear. This CDR3 is 15 amino acids long. CDR1 GTSNPN and CDR2 SVGIG come from the germline V gene (reference sequence). V was trimmed by 5 bases and J by 3 bases, leaving 19 bases between them. In nucleotides, the CDR3 is TGTGCCTGGTCCGAGGACCCCCAGAGGTACACTGAAGCTTTCTTT. It specifies CAWSEDPQRYTEAFF.

This clonotype was seen a few times. The V call is TRBV4-3, the J call TRBJ2-5; 9 positions match TRBD2. Unmatched junction bases numbered 11, after V lost 1 base and J lost 5 bases. The CDR3 length is 17 residues. CDR1 and CDR2 from the germline V gene are LGHNA and YSLEER. The CDR3 nucleotides read TGCGCCAGCAGCCAAGCGGCGGTGCGGGGGGGAGGCGAGACCCAGTACTTC. Translation: CASSQAAVRGGGETQYF.

The genes are TRBV6-4 and TRBJ2-1, with D perhaps TRBD2 (6 bases). The V gene's germline CDR1 is MRHNA and CDR2 SNTAGT. The CDR3 loop spans 13 amino acids. The V end lost 4 bases, the J end lost 6 bases, and 10 bases lay between the germline ends. DNA for the CDR3: TGTGCCAGCAGTGGTGAGGAGGGCAATGAGCAGTTCTTC. This encodes CASSGEEGNEQFF.